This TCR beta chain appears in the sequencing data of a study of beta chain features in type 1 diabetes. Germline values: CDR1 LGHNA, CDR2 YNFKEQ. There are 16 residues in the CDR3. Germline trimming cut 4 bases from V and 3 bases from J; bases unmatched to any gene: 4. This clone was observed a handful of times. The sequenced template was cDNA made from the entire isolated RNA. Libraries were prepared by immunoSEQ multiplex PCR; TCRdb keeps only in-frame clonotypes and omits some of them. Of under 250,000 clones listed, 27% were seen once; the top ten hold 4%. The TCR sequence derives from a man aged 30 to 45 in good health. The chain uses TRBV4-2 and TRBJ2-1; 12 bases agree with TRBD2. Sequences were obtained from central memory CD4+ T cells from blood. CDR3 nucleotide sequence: TGTGCCAGCAGCCGCCCACTAGCGGGGGGCTACAATGAGCAGTTCTTC. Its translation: CASSRPLAGGYNEQFF.